The source of this TCR beta chain is a study of blood T cell repertoires in COVID-19. Authors' data handling: Quantification of nucleated cells was approximated via reference gene primer amplification. Sequencing used immunoSEQ multiplex PCR; TCRdb keeps in-frame clones, though not all of them. D and trimming were read from the DNA, whereas the V and J calls and clone size are those reported in that table. The sample holds around 290,000 clones, roughly 90% seen once. Researchers sorted participants into cohorts using their self-reported clinical history. Germline loops: CDR1 KGHSH, CDR2 LQKENI. V dropped 6 bases and J dropped 0 bases, with 7 bases sitting between them. CDR3 length: 13 residues.

This receptor was identified in a woman in her twenties or thirties who had recovered from COVID-19. The rearrangement links TRBV18 to TRBJ2-3; D is unclear. The sample was PBMCs or T cells enriched from blood (not recorded which). CDR3 in DNA: TGTGCCAGCTCGCCATCTAGCACAGATACGCAGTATTTT. Translated: CASSPSSTDTQYF.